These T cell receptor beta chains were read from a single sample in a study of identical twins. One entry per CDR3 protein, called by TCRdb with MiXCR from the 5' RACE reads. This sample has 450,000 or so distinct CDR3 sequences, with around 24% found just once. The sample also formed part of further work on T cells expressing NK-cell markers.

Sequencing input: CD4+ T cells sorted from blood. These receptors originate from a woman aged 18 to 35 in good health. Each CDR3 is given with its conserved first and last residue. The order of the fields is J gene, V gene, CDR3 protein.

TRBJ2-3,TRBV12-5,CASGLSRVEGDTQYF
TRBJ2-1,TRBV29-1,CSVPDRDYDEQFF
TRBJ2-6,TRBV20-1,CSASPGSGANVLTF
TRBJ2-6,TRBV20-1,CSAPGTVSGANVLTF
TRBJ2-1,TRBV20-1,CSAPDQRYEQFF
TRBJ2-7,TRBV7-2,CASSFTTAGSGATYEQYF
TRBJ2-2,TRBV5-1,CASSPAARVLFF
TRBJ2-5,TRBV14,CASSQPGAAQETQYF
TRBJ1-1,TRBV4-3,CASSQDAGQGIEAFF
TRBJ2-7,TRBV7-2,CASSLDRSPIYEQYF
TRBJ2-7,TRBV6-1,CASSETSGSYEQYF
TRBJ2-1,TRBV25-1,CASTSGGAGEQFF
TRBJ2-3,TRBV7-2,CASSLGGVHTDTQYF
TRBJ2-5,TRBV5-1,CASSSLPPGQGTTQYF
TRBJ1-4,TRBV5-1,CASSLDWAEKLFF
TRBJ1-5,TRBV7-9,CASSPVTGGNQPQHF
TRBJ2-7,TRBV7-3,CASSLVPGHPYEQYF
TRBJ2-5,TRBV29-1,CSAAVALQETQYF
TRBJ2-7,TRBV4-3,CASSQGYDRDSYEQYF
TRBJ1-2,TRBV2,CASSPGGVRLYGYTF
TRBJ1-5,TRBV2,CASSELILQPQHF
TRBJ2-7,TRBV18,CASSTQGGGGNSRKYF
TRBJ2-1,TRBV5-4,CASSLRNSGRYNEQFF
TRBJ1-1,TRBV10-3,CAISESRGVTEAFF
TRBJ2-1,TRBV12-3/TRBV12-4,CASSLDGTGGAKGLEFF
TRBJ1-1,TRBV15,CATSRQHRDTEAFF
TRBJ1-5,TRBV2,CASSERSQHF
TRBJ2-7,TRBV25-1,CASNTRGLGNEQYF
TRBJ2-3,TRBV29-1,CSVRGGPDTQYF
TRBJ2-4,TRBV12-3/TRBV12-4,CASSARTELAKNIQYF
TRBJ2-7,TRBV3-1,CASSQQTHSYEQYF
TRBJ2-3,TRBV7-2,CASSSSRATDTQYF
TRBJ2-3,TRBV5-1,CASSGSPQGADTQYF
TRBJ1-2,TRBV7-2,CASSFQQDRAGYTF
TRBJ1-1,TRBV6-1,CASRSESTGRPEAFF
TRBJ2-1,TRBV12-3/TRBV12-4,CASSPRAYNEQFF
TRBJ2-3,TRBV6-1,CASRPLAGGLEDTQYF
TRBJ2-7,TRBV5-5,CASSLVVGREQYF
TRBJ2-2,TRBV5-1,CASSQRTDRPGELFF
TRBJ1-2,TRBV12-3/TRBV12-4,CASTLKGGGYTF
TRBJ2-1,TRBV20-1,CSASFLAGDRYEQFF
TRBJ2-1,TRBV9,CASSVQDDLFLRGQFF
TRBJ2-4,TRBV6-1,CASIPRYSNIQYF
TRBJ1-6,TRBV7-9,CASRPGQPYENSPLHF
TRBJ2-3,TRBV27,CASSFRGSGASTDTQYF
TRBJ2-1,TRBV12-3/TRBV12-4,CASSLNEEDEQFF
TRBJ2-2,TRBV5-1,CASTQGASGNTGELFF
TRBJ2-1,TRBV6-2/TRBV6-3,CASSYTALGRPEQFF
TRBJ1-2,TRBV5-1,CASSAFIRRQGVNYGYTF
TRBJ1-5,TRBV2,CASSAMTGENQPQHF
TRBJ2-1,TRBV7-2,CASSRSRDYNEQFF
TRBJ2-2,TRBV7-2,CASSRRGLANTGELFF
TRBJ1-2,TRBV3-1,CASSQVQGDGGYTF
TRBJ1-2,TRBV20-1,CSAERVYGYTF
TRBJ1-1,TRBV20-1,CSAPPGVWTEAFF
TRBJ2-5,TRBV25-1,CASSDSGRVETQYF
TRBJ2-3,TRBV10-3,CAISGGKTDTQYF
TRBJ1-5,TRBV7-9,CASSVGTGRQPQHF